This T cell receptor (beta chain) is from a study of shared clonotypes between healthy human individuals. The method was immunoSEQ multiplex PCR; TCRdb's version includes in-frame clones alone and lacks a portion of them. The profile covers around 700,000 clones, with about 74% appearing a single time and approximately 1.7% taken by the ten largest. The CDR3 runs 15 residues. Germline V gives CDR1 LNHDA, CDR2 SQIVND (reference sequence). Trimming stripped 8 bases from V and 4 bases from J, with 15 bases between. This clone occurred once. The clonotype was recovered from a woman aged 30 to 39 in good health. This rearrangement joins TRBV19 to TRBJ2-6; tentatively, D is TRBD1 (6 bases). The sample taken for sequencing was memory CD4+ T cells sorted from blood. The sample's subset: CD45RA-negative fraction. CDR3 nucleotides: TGTGCCAGTTCAGACAGGTTTTCAGGGGCCAACGTCCTGACTTTC. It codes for CASSDRFSGANVLTF.